Presented here are 7 T cell receptor beta chains from one specimen sequenced in a study of metastatic and nonmetastatic thyroid tumors. TCRdb re-called the PCR reads via MiXCR. The sample yields about 6,500 clones, about 31% seen once. All patients were untreated before thyroid surgery. Sequencing was performed on adjacent normal tissue. The receptors come from a female donor with papillary thyroid cancer or a benign thyroid nodule (not recorded which). Some clones in this sample may be carry-over from other donors' samples.

The chain employs TRBV30 and TRBJ1-1; a possible D gene is TRBD1 (5 bases). With 5 bases removed from V and 1 base from J, the gap between germline ends came to 14 bases. Germline values: CDR1 GTSNPN, CDR2 SVGIG (reference sequence). The CDR3 length is 14 residues. The CDR3 protein is CAWRGQGRNTEAFF. In nucleotides, the CDR3 is TGTGCCTGGCGTGGCCAGGGACGGAACACTGAAGCTTTCTTT.

This clone qualifies as medium-sized. The genes are TRBV20-1 and TRBJ1-1, with D possibly matching TRBD1 (6 bases). The CDR3 extends over 13 amino acids. CDR1 is DFQATT, CDR2 SNEGSKA, per germline (reference sequence). The CDR3 bases are TGCAGCGTTAAGGGGGGCGCGGGCACTGAAGCTTTCTTT. Protein: CSVKGGAGTEAFF.

V and J are TRBV11-1 and TRBJ2-2, with D perhaps being TRBD1 or TRBD2 (7 bases each). The V and J ends lost 6 bases and 6 bases respectively, with 20 bases between them. Germline loops: CDR1 SGHAT, CDR2 FQDESV (reference sequence). The CDR3 covers 16 residues. The CDR3 here is CASSSDNRGLSGELFF. CDR3 in DNA: TGTGCCAGCAGTTCCGACAACAGGGGACTATCCGGGGAGCTGTTTTTT.

This chain joins TRBV4-2 and TRBJ2-2; D gene unclear. The germline V and J ends were trimmed by 0 bases and 0 bases, with 5 bases remaining between them. There are 15 residues in the CDR3. The germline V gene has CDR1 LGHNA and CDR2 YNFKEQ. The CDR3 sequence is CASSQDRANTGELFF. Written as DNA, the CDR3 is TGTGCCAGCAGCCAAGATAGGGCGAACACCGGGGAGCTGTTTTTT.

This clone was observed at least ten times. V usage is TRBV9 and J usage is TRBJ1-4, with D uncertain. The CDR3 runs 15 residues. Trimming pared 4 bases from V and 3 bases from J, leaving 13 bases between. CDR1 and CDR2 (germline): SGDLS, YYNGEE. The CDR3 protein is CASSPAVGSNEKLFF. The DNA of the CDR3 is TGTGCCAGCAGCCCTGCGGTAGGGTCTAATGAAAAACTGTTTTTT.

V gene TRBV5-1 combines with J gene TRBJ2-7; D possibly corresponds to TRBD1 (5 bases). Trimming removed 0 bases from V and 3 bases from J, with 10 bases in between. The CDR3 spans 14 residues. The germline CDR1 and CDR2 sequences are SGHRS and YFSETQ. The CDR3 nucleotides are TGCGCCAGCAGCTTGGTTCAGGGAAACTACGAGCAGTACTTC. This translates into CASSLVQGNYEQYF.

This chain connects TRBV7-2 to TRBJ2-1, with TRBD2 matching over 10 bases. The CDR3 contains 15 residues. The V segment lost 6 bases and the J segment 7 bases; nucleotides outside the gene matches: 9. Per the germline V gene, CDR1 is SGHTA and CDR2 is FQGNSA. In nucleotides, the CDR3 is TGTGCCAGCAGACTGAGCGGGGGGGCCTCGAATGAGCAGTTCTTC. It yields the protein CASRLSGGASNEQFF.